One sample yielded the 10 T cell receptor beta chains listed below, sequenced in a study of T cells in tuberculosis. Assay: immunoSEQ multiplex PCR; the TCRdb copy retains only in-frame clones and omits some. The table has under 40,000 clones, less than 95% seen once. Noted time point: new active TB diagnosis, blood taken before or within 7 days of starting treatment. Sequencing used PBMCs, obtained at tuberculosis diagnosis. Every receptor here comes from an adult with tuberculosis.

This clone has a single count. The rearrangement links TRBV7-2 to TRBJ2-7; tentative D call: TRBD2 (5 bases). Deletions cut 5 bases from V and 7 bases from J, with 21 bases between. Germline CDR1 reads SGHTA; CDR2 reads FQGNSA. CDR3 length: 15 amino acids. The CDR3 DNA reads TGTGCCAGCAGCCCCCCTAACGGGGTAGTTAGGGAGCAGTACTTC. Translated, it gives CASSPPNGVVREQYF.

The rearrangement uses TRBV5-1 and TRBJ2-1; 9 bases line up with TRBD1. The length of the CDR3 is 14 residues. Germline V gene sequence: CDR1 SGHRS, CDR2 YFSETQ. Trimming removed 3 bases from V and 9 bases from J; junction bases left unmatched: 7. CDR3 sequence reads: CASSSGQGVGEQFF. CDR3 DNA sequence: TGCGCCAGCAGCTCGGGACAGGGCGTTGGTGAGCAGTTCTTC.

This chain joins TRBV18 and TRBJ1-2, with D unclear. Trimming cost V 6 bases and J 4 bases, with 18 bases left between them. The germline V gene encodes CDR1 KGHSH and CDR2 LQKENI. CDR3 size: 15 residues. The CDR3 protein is CASSQDRDASYGYTF. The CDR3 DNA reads TGTGCCAGCTCCCAAGATCGGGATGCGAGCTATGGCTACACCTTC.

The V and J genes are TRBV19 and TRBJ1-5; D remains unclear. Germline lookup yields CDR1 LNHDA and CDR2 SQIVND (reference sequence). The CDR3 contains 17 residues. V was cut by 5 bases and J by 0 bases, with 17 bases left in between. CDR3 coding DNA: TGTGCCAGTAGTCCCCGACACGATACTCTTAGCAATCAGCCCCAGCATTTT. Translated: CASSPRHDTLSNQPQHF.

The CDR3 bases are TGTGCCAGCAGTTCAGGGGGATGGTACATTCAGTACTTC. This sequence encodes CASSSGGWYIQYF. The genes are TRBV6-1 and TRBJ2-4, with 7 bases fitting TRBD1. The CDR3 is 13 residues long. V was clipped by 5 bases and J by 8 bases; unmatched bases: 6. Germline V lookup: CDR1 MNHNS, CDR2 SASEGT.

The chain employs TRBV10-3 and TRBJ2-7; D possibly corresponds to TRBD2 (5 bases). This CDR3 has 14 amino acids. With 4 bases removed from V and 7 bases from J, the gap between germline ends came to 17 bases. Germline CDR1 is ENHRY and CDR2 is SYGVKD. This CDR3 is CAISGLHIGWEQYF. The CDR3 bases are TGTGCCATCAGTGGACTACATATCGGGTGGGAGCAGTACTTC.

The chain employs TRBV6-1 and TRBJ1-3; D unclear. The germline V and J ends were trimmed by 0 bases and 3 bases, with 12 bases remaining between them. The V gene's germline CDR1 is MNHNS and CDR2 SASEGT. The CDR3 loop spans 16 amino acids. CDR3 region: CASSEARVSFGNTIYF. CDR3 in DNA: TGTGCCAGCAGTGAAGCGCGAGTGTCCTTTGGAAACACCATATATTTT.

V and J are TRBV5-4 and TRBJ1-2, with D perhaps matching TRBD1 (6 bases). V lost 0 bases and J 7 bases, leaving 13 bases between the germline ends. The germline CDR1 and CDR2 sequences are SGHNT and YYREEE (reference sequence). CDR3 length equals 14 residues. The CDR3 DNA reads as TGTGCCAGCAGCTTGGATGCCGGGGGGCTTGGCTACACCTTC. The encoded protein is CASSLDAGGLGYTF.

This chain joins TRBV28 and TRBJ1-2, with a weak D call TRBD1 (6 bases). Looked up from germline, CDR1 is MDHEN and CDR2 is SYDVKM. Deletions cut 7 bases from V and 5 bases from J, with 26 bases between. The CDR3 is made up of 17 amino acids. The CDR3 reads CASKRPSSFGGAYGYTF. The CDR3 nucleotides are TGTGCCAGCAAACGGCCTTCATCATTTGGGGGCGCATATGGCTACACCTTC.

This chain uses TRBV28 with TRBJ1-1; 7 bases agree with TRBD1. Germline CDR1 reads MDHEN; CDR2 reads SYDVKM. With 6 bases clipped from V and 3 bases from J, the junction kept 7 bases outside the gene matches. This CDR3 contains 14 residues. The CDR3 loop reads CASRLLRGYTEAFF. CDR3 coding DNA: TGTGCCAGCAGGCTACTCAGGGGGTACACTGAAGCTTTCTTT.